This TCR beta chain was identified during a study of beta chain features in type 1 diabetes. Study-level points and caveats: People with Type 1 diabetes carried modestly yet significantly shorter TCRB CDR3s in all four CD4+ subsets. Cells with high TCR expression could be over-represented when cDNA is sequenced.

This CDR3 comprises 12 residues. CDR1 is LNHDA and CDR2 is SQIVND in the germline V gene (reference sequence). The V end lost 5 bases, the J end lost 8 bases, and 9 bases lay between the germline ends. Every donor had blood drawn once into heparin, approximately 0.11 L on average. Of the isolated RNA, all was reverse transcribed, and so the sequenced material was expressed TCRB transcripts. Sequencing was performed with immunoSEQ multiplex PCR; in TCRdb, only in-frame clones are kept and a portion is missing. The sample has 100,000 to 150,000 clones, 9% seen once; the top ten hold around 0.7%. This clone came up a few times. Its antigen is not known.

V and J are TRBV19 and TRBJ1-4; a possible D gene is TRBD1 (5 bases). This clonotype was sampled from a young man with type 1 diabetes. Sample: central memory CD4+ T cells from blood. CDR3 region: CASSPWGEKLFF. DNA of the CDR3: TGTGCCAGTAGTCCGTGGGGCGAAAAACTGTTTTTT.